This paragraph covers one T cell receptor beta chain sequence. The sample comes from a study of blood T cell repertoires in COVID-19. Across the whole study: Acute-phase and convalescent COVID-19 samples originated in the United States, Italy and Spain. From T cells, B-cell-depleted T cells, or PBMCs came the material, which was cDNA or gDNA.

CDR1 is MNHEY and CDR2 is SMNVEV in the germline V gene (reference sequence). The V gene end was trimmed by 2 bases and the J gene end by 0 bases; junction bases not matched to a gene: 8. The CDR3 has 18 amino acids. Original handling: From reference gene primer amplification, estimates of nucleated cell counts were derived. Clones were read by immunoSEQ multiplex PCR, and TCRdb kept only the in-frame ones, dropping some. V and J calls and clone size are as listed in that table; D and trimming were resolved from the DNA. Of approximately 360,000 clones in the sample, around 90% are singletons; the top ten hold 0.95% to 1.5%.

The chain uses TRBV27 and TRBJ2-3; the match to TRBD2 covers 10 bases. Specimen: peripheral blood. The clonotype comes from a man between 40 and 49 years old with acute or convalescent COVID-19. Here the CDR3 DNA reads TGTGCCAGCAGTTTAGATCTAGCGGGGGCGCAAAGCACAGATACGCAGTATTTT. Translating it yields CASSLDLAGAQSTDTQYF.